A selection of T cell receptor beta chains follows, all from one sample in a study of T cells in Graves' hyperthyroidism and ophthalmopathy. TCRdb called the multiplex PCR reads again in MiXCR, with one record for every CDR3 protein. The repertoire holds fewer than 650,000 distinct CDR3 sequences, with 14% as singletons. Specimen: blood. The origin of the receptors is a woman aged 40 to 49 with Graves' hyperthyroidism. Each CDR3 is given with its conserved first and last residue. D genes are given only for firm matches. Clone size appears in some rows only: once, few, many, or a class for an expanded clone.

size,V,J,D,DNA,CDR3
many,TRBV27,TRBJ1-5,-,TGTGCCAGCAGTTTCATGGGGCGCAATCAGCCCCAGCATTTT,CASSFMGRNQPQHF
many,TRBV2,TRBJ1-5,-,TGTGCCAGCAGTGAACAGGGTAGGAATCAGCCCCAGCATTTT,CASSEQGRNQPQHF
-,TRBV20-1,TRBJ2-7,TRBD1,TGCAGTGCCCGGGACAGGTTGATCAACGAGCAGTACTTC,CSARDRLINEQYF
many,TRBV20-1,TRBJ2-5,TRBD2,TGCAGTGTTAGTAGCGGGTACCACCAAGAGACCCAGTACTTC,CSVSSGYHQETQYF
many,TRBV7-2,TRBJ1-1,TRBD1,TGTGCCAGCAGCCGAGCGGGACAGTTCTACACTGAAGCTTTCTTT,CASSRAGQFYTEAFF
many,TRBV29-1,TRBJ2-7,TRBD1,TGCAGCGGTGGTACGGACAGGGGCTACGAGCAGTACTTC,CSGGTDRGYEQYF
many,TRBV7-9,TRBJ2-1,-,TGTGCCAGCAGCTCCAAGGGCTCAATGAATGAGCAGTTCTTC,CASSSKGSMNEQFF
many,TRBV5-1,TRBJ1-5,-,TGTGCCAGCAGTTTAGAAGGGTATAGCAATCAGCCCCAGCATTTT,CASSLEGYSNQPQHF
many,TRBV28,TRBJ2-7,-,TGTGCCAGCCGAATACCGGGCTTTAGCTCCTACGAGCAGTACTTC,CASRIPGFSSYEQYF
many,TRBV7-2,TRBJ1-1,-,TGTGCCAGCAGCCGAAGTTCGGGACAGAACACTGAAGCTTTCTTT,CASSRSSGQNTEAFF
few,TRBV4-1,TRBJ2-7,TRBD2,TGCGCCAGCAGACCCGGGACTAGTTCTCGGGAGCAGTACTTC,CASRPGTSSREQYF
many,TRBV2,TRBJ2-1,TRBD1,TGTGCCAGCAGGGCAAGGGACAGGGGAGCCTACAATGAGCAGTTCTTC,CASRARDRGAYNEQFF
few,TRBV12-3/TRBV12-4,TRBJ2-2,TRBD2,TGTGCCAGCAGCGGGGGGGCGGGAGGCCCCGGGGAGCTGTTTTTT,CASSGGAGGPGELFF
few,TRBV5-1,TRBJ1-2,-,TGCGCCAGCAGCTTGAATGCCGGCGCCTTGTATGGCTACACCTTC,CASSLNAGALYGYTF
many,TRBV28,TRBJ2-3,TRBD2,TGTGCCAGCAGTCCCCCGGGACTAGCGGCCCACGCAGGGGATACGCAGTATTTT,CASSPPGLAAHAGDTQYF
many,TRBV11-2,TRBJ1-1,-,TGTGCCAGCAGTTCGCAAGGGGGAATGAACACTGAAGCTTTCTTT,CASSSQGGMNTEAFF
many,TRBV6-5,TRBJ2-1,TRBD2,TGTGCCAGCAGTTTAAGGACTAGCCTCTACAATGAGCAGTTCTTC,CASSLRTSLYNEQFF
-,TRBV28,TRBJ1-2,TRBD1,TGTGCCAGCAGTTCTCCTTCCGGGACAGGGGGCAAATACAACTATGGCTACACCTTC,CASSSPSGTGGKYNYGYTF
many,TRBV6-1,TRBJ1-5,TRBD1,TGTGCCAGCAAAACAACAGGGGCGATTAATCAGCCCCAGCATTTT,CASKTTGAINQPQHF
many,TRBV11-2,TRBJ2-7,TRBD2,TGTGCCAGCAGTTCCATAGCGGGCTCCTACGAGCAGTACTTC,CASSSIAGSYEQYF
many,TRBV10-3,TRBJ1-6,-,TGTGCCATACAACCTGACGGGGATTCACCCCTCCACTTT,CAIQPDGDSPLHF
-,TRBV7-9,TRBJ2-6,-,TGTGCCAGCAGCTTAGGTTGGAGGACAAAGGTCCCTGGGGCCAACGTCCTGACTTTC,CASSLGWRTKVPGANVLTF
few,TRBV5-5,TRBJ2-5,-,TGTGCCAGCAGCCGGAGGTCGGGAGAACAGGAGACCCAGTACTTC,CASSRRSGEQETQYF
many,TRBV18,TRBJ1-5,-,TGTGCCAGCTCACCAGGACAAGCCCAATCGCCCCAGCATTTT,CASSPGQAQSPQHF
few,TRBV20-1,TRBJ2-1,TRBD2,TGCAGTGCTAGAGGCGGGAGGATCAATGAGCAGTTCTTC,CSARGGRINEQFF
many,TRBV2,TRBJ2-7,TRBD2,TGTGCCAGCAGTTGGGAGGGCTCCGAGCAGTACTTC,CASSWEGSEQYF
few,TRBV7-9,TRBJ2-3,TRBD2,TGTGCCAGCAGGTCCGGGACTAGCGTACTTACGCAGTATTTT,CASRSGTSVLTQYF
many,TRBV5-1,TRBJ1-5,TRBD1,TGCGCCAGCAGCCCCGGGACAGGGGGGTTTCGGGGCAATCAGCCCCAGCATTTT,CASSPGTGGFRGNQPQHF
many,TRBV7-3,TRBJ2-3,TRBD2,TGTGCCAGCAGCACTAAGACTAGCGGGACGAGCACAGATACGCAGTATTTT,CASSTKTSGTSTDTQYF
-,TRBV6-5,TRBJ1-4,-,TGTGCCAGCAGTTACGGAGGATCAACTAATGAAAAACTGTTTTTT,CASSYGGSTNEKLFF
-,TRBV10-2,TRBJ2-5,-,TGCGCCAGCAAATCCCCGACAGTTCTGCAAGAGACCCAGTACTTC,CASKSPTVLQETQYF
many,TRBV7-6,TRBJ1-4,TRBD1,TGTGCCAGCAGCTTCCAGGGGGATTGGGAAAAACTGTTTTTT,CASSFQGDWEKLFF
many,TRBV7-2,TRBJ2-7,TRBD2,TGTGCCAGCAGCTTAGTATTTGGGACTAACTCTGGAGAGCAGTACTTC,CASSLVFGTNSGEQYF
-,TRBV11-3,TRBJ2-1,TRBD2,TGTGCCAGCAGCTTAGATGGGACTACTGACGAGCAGTTCTTC,CASSLDGTTDEQFF
many,TRBV28,TRBJ2-7,-,TGTGCCAGCACCCAGGCACCGAAAACCTACGAGCAGTACTTC,CASTQAPKTYEQYF
many,TRBV3-1,TRBJ2-2,-,TGTGCCAGCAGCCACGACAGTTCGAACACCGGGGAGCTGTTTTTT,CASSHDSSNTGELFF
many,TRBV11-2,TRBJ2-5,-,TGTGCCAGCAGCTGGGAGACAAGCCAAGAGACCCAGTACTTC,CASSWETSQETQYF
few,TRBV27,TRBJ1-4,-,TGTGCCAGCAGTTTCCTTAACGGGGCAGAAAAACTGTTTTTT,CASSFLNGAEKLFF
many,TRBV6-1,TRBJ1-2,-,TGTGCCAGCAGTCAAGACGGTCAAGCTAACTATGGCTACACCTTC,CASSQDGQANYGYTF
-,TRBV4-1,TRBJ1-4,-,TGCGCCAGCAGCCTCCCGCCAAGTGGAACTAATGAAAAACTGTTTTTT,CASSLPPSGTNEKLFF
many,TRBV29-1,TRBJ1-2,-,TGCAGCGTTGAAGAAGCGGGTGGGGGGACGGTGCCTAACTATGGCTACACCTTC,CSVEEAGGGTVPNYGYTF
many,TRBV6-2/TRBV6-3,TRBJ2-7,TRBD2,TGTGCCAGCAGTAACAGCGGGAGGGCCGGGTACGAGCAGTACTTC,CASSNSGRAGYEQYF
-,TRBV2,TRBJ2-7,-,TGTGCCAGCAGTGAATACGATGAGCAGTACTTC,CASSEYDEQYF
few,TRBV28,TRBJ1-2,TRBD1,TGTGCCAGCAGTTTCGCTGAGACAGGGAACTATGGCTACACCTTC,CASSFAETGNYGYTF
-,TRBV4-1,TRBJ2-2,TRBD1,TGCGCCAGCAGTCTGGGACAGAGGGTTGTAGTGGAGGAGCTGTTTTTT,CASSLGQRVVVEELFF
few,TRBV29-1,TRBJ1-1,TRBD1,TGCAGCGTTGCCAGGGCAGGGGGCTCTGAAGCTTTCTTT,CSVARAGGSEAFF
many,TRBV6-1,TRBJ2-5,-,TGTGCCAGCAGAACCGACGTGAGGGCCCCAGAGACCCAGTACTTC,CASRTDVRAPETQYF
-,TRBV7-8,TRBJ1-1,TRBD1,TGTGCCAGCAGCCCTCCTACAGGGGAGAAAGCTTTCTTT,CASSPPTGEKAFF
many,TRBV6-1,TRBJ2-7,-,TGTGCCAGCAGTGAATGGGAGGACCACTACGAGCAGTACTTC,CASSEWEDHYEQYF
few,TRBV9,TRBJ2-5,-,TGTGCCAGCAGCGCGGACACTACCCCGGTGGAGACCCAGTACTTC,CASSADTTPVETQYF
-,TRBV30,TRBJ1-5,-,TGTGCCTGGAGTGTACTAGGGGCAAATCAGCCCCAGCATTTT,CAWSVLGANQPQHF
few,TRBV27,TRBJ2-3,-,TGTGCCAGCTCCCGTAGGGACGGCCGTACGGATACGCAGTATTTT,CASSRRDGRTDTQYF
few,TRBV5-6,TRBJ1-1,-,TGTGCCAGCAGCTTGGAGCCCCATGAAGCTTTCTTT,CASSLEPHEAFF
many,TRBV7-8,TRBJ2-7,-,TGTGCCAGCAGCACAAGGGACCGCCCCTACGAGCAGTACTTC,CASSTRDRPYEQYF
few,TRBV20-1,TRBJ2-7,TRBD2,TGCAGTGCTAGTCCAACTAGCGGGTACTCCTACGAGCAGTACTTC,CSASPTSGYSYEQYF